Presented here are 14 T cell receptor beta chains from one specimen sequenced in a study of blood T cell repertoires in COVID-19 (dated by TCRdb to between 2020 and 2021). The receptor library was made with the immunoSEQ multiplex PCR assay. TCRdb provides this immuneACCESS table in a form limited to in-frame rearrangements. Some clones are lacking; in checked studies, under half of them reflect an unresolved V gene, and why the rest are absent is not known. This sample comprises around 40,000 clones, more than 80% of them detected only once. The ten largest make up under 9% of the sample. The sequencing sample was made of peripheral blood. All receptors come from a man aged 55 to 69 with active COVID-19.

The rearrangement links TRBV5-1 to TRBJ2-5; the D gene is possibly TRBD2 (6 bases). Looked up from germline, CDR1 is SGHRS and CDR2 is YFSETQ. V was shortened by 3 bases and J by 4 bases, with 19 bases between the two germline ends. This CDR3 has 16 residues. CDR3 loop: CASSWGVTVNIETQYF. Written as DNA, the CDR3 is TGCGCCAGCAGCTGGGGGGTGACAGTGAACATAGAGACCCAGTACTTC.

The chain couples TRBV15 to TRBJ2-7; TRBD1 agrees at 7 bases. The CDR3 spans 14 residues. Germline CDR1 LNHNV, CDR2 YYDKDF (reference sequence). The V gene end was trimmed by 4 bases and the J gene end by 2 bases; junction bases not matched to a gene: 5. The CDR3 loop is CATSTRGQPYEQYF. DNA of the CDR3: TGTGCCACCAGCACCAGGGGACAGCCCTACGAGCAGTACTTC.

The chain carries TRBV14 and TRBJ2-7; 7 bases fit TRBD1. This CDR3 is built from 14 residues. V trimming: 5 bases; J trimming: 2 bases; junction bases outside the gene matches: 6. Germline V gene data show CDR1 as SGHDN and CDR2 as FVKESK. The CDR3 nucleotides are TGTGCCAGCAGCTCTAGACAGGGCCCCTACGAGCAGTACTTC. This sequence encodes CASSSRQGPYEQYF. Variable domain in full (rest from reference TRBV14 and TRBJ2-7): EAGVTQFPSHSVIEKGQTVTLRCDPISGHDNLYWYRRVMGKEIKFLLHFVKESKQDESGMPNNRFLAERTGGTYSTLKVQPAELEDSGVYFCASSSRQGPYEQYFGPGTRLTVT.

The CDR3 loop reads CASSLQGAAGELFF. Written as DNA, the CDR3 is TGTGCCAGCAGCTTACAGGGGGCCGCCGGGGAGCTGTTTTTT. The rearrangement links TRBV7-6 to TRBJ2-2; TRBD1 matches at 8 bases. There are 14 residues in the CDR3. CDR1 is SGHVS, CDR2 FNYEAQ, per germline. J gave up 6 bases and V 2 bases, and 2 bases lay outside the gene matches. Full variable domain (outside the CDR3, taken from reference TRBV7-6 and TRBJ2-2): GAGVSQSPRYKVTKRGQDVALRCDPISGHVSLYWYRQALGQGPEFLTYFNYEAQQDKSGLPNDRFSAERPEGSISTLTIQRTEQRDSAMYRCASSLQGAAGELFFGEGSRLTVL.

The CDR3 sequence: CSFRGGGQTSDPLHF. CDR3 nucleotides: TGCAGTTTCCGCGGGGGGGGACAAACCTCCGACCCCCTCCACTTT. The chain uses TRBV29-1 and TRBJ1-6, with D possibly TRBD1 on 6 matching bases. This CDR3 spans 15 amino acids. Germline CDR1 and CDR2: SQVTM and ANQGSEA.

V usage is TRBV5-1 and J usage is TRBJ2-5, with D maybe TRBD1 (5 bases). The CDR3 runs to 13 residues. V was shortened by 4 bases and J by 1 base, with 8 bases between the two germline ends. CDR1 and CDR2 from the germline V gene are SGHRS and YFSETQ. The CDR3 region has the DNA TGCGCCAGCAGCGACAGACTCCAAGAGACCCAGTACTTC. Protein product: CASSDRLQETQYF. Full variable domain (rest looked up from reference TRBV5-1 and TRBJ2-5): KAGVTQTPRYLIKTRGQQVTLSCSPISGHRSVSWYQQTPGQGLQFLFEYFSETQRNKGNFPGRFSGRQFSNSRSEMNVSTLELGDSALYLCASSDRLQETQYFGPGTRLLVL.

The chain has TRBV4-1 and TRBJ2-5; tentative D call: TRBD2 (5 bases). V gave up 4 bases and J gave up 9 bases, with 9 bases separating them. This CDR3 has 11 amino acids. Per germline, CDR1 MGHRA and CDR2 YSYEKL. In nucleotides, the CDR3 is TGCGCCAGCAGCCCTAGCTCGGCCCAGTACTTC. This gives the protein CASSPSSAQYF.

CDR3 sequence: CASGREGLKNEQFF. The CDR3 DNA is TGTGCCAGTGGGCGGGAGGGCCTGAAGAATGAGCAGTTCTTC. The chain uses TRBV7-9 and TRBJ2-1; 9 nucleotides align to TRBD2. Per the germline V gene, CDR1 is SEHNR and CDR2 is FQNEAQ (reference sequence). This CDR3 contains 14 residues. The trim removed 9 bases at V and 7 bases at J, leaving 10 bases unmatched.

This sequence joins TRBV5-5 and TRBJ2-5, with 10 bases aligning to TRBD2. Losses at the gene ends were 3 bases for V and 4 bases for J; bases not matched to a gene: 3. CDR3 length: 14 residues. Germline values: CDR1 SGHKS, CDR2 YYEKEE (reference sequence). The DNA of the CDR3 is TGTGCCAGCAGCTCTAGCGGGAGTGGAGAGACCCAGTACTTC. Its protein is CASSSSGSGETQYF. Using reference TRBV5-5 and TRBJ2-5 for the parts outside the CDR3, the full variable domain is DAGVTQSPTHLIKTRGQQVTLRCSPISGHKSVSWYQQVLGQGPQFIFQYYEKEERGRGNFPDRFSARQFPNYSSELNVNALLLGDSALYLCASSSSGSGETQYFGPGTRLLVL.

The chain is built from TRBV7-8 and TRBJ2-7; D not resolved. Germline CDR1 is SGHVS and CDR2 is FQNEAQ. The V end lost 5 bases, the J end lost 3 bases, and 5 bases lay between the germline ends. The CDR3 runs to 11 residues. The CDR3 coding sequence is TGTGCCAGCAGCCCCAGCTACGAGCAGTACTTC. Encoded protein: CASSPSYEQYF. Full variable domain (missing parts from reference TRBV7-8 and TRBJ2-7): GAGVSQSPRYKVAKRGQDVALRCDPISGHVSLFWYQQALGQGPEFLTYFQNEAQLDKSGLPSDRFFAERPEGSVSTLKIQRTQQEDSAVYLCASSPSYEQYFGPGTRLTVT.

The J gene is TRBJ1-1, the V gene TRBV4-1; D not resolved. The CDR3 is 15 amino acids. V lost 0 bases and J lost 7, with 15 bases in between. Germline V gene data show CDR1 as MGHRA and CDR2 as YSYEKL. The CDR3 spells CASSQESFVRSEAFF. For the CDR3, the DNA is TGCGCCAGCAGCCAAGAAAGTTTTGTACGCAGTGAAGCTTTCTTT.

This rearrangement joins TRBV5-4 to TRBJ1-1, with D possibly TRBD1 on 6 matching bases. CDR3 length equals 14 residues. V lost 2 bases and J 1 base, leaving 9 bases between the germline ends. Germline values: CDR1 SGHNT, CDR2 YYREEE (reference sequence). CDR3 in DNA: TGTGCCAGCAGCTTAGACAGGCGGAACACTGAAGCTTTCTTT. The encoded protein is CASSLDRRNTEAFF.

The chain recombines TRBV15 with TRBJ2-4, with 7 nucleotides matching TRBD2. Trimming removed 3 bases from V and 0 bases from J; junction bases left unmatched: 11. The CDR3 length is 18 residues. Germline V CDR1 and CDR2: LNHNV, YYDKDF (reference sequence). In DNA, the CDR3 is TGTGCCACCAGCAGCCCACTAGCGAAGAATCTAGCCAAAAACATTCAGTACTTC. This sequence encodes CATSSPLAKNLAKNIQYF.

The J gene is TRBJ1-2, the V gene TRBV6-4, with TRBD1 identical over 9 bases. The length of the CDR3 is 16 residues. The germline CDR1 and CDR2 sequences are MRHNA and SNTAGT. J lost 4 bases, V lost 0 bases, and 6 bases had no gene match. The CDR3 is CASSDSTGGPLYGYTF. Here the CDR3 DNA reads TGTGCCAGCAGTGACTCCACAGGGGGCCCTCTCTATGGCTACACCTTC.